This is a list of T cell receptor beta chains from one sample in a study of identical twins. TCRdb re-called the 5' RACE reads through MiXCR, storing one row per CDR3 protein. The sample yields 1.5 million to 2 million distinct CDR3 sequences, under 35% seen once. The specimen was cord blood. The receptors were sampled from a newborn girl in good health. Both conserved end residues are part of each CDR3. D genes are given only for firm matches. Expanded clones get a size class; other rows say once, few or many, or leave the size out.

size: few
J: TRBJ1-5
V: TRBV20-1
D: .
DNA: TGCAGTGCTAGGTTGGGGGCTGCTCAGCCCCAGCATTTT
CDR3: CSARLGAAQPQHF

size: few
J: TRBJ2-3
V: TRBV10-3
D: TRBD2
DNA: TGTGCCATCAGTGCGGGAGGGCCAGATACGCAGTATTTT
CDR3: CAISAGGPDTQYF

size: few
J: TRBJ1-5
V: TRBV6-6
D: .
DNA: TGTGCCAGCAGGAGACAGGAAGGCCAGCCCCAGCATTTT
CDR3: CASRRQEGQPQHF

size: few
J: TRBJ2-1
V: TRBV5-1
D: TRBD2
DNA: TGCGCCAGCAGCTTGGCACCTAGCGGAGATTACAATGAGCAGTTCTTC
CDR3: CASSLAPSGDYNEQFF

size: few
J: TRBJ2-3
V: TRBV28
D: .
DNA: TGTGCCAGCAAAAACAGGGAGGGGAGCACAGATACGCAGTATTTT
CDR3: CASKNREGSTDTQYF

size: .
J: TRBJ2-1
V: TRBV28
D: TRBD2
DNA: TGTGCCATCCGACTAGCGGGAGCTAGAAATGAGCAGTTCTTC
CDR3: CAIRLAGARNEQFF

size: .
J: TRBJ2-3
V: TRBV5-6
D: TRBD2
DNA: TGTGCCAGCAGCGTGACTAGCGGGGGCCTCGGTGCTACGCAGTATTTT
CDR3: CASSVTSGGLGATQYF

size: .
J: TRBJ2-7
V: TRBV20-1
D: .
DNA: TGCAGTGCTAGAGATGCGGGACATAACTACGAGCAGTACTTC
CDR3: CSARDAGHNYEQYF

size: .
J: TRBJ2-1
V: TRBV7-9
D: .
DNA: TGTGCCAGCAGCTTAAAGAACCAGGAGCAGTTCTTC
CDR3: CASSLKNQEQFF

size: .
J: TRBJ1-2
V: TRBV12-3/TRBV12-4
D: .
DNA: TGTGCCAGCAGTCCGTCTTGGGGACCAAACTATGGCTACACCTTC
CDR3: CASSPSWGPNYGYTF

size: .
J: TRBJ2-3
V: TRBV6-8
D: .
DNA: TGTGCCAGCAGTTACGACTTCGGGGCGGAGGATACGCAGTATTTT
CDR3: CASSYDFGAEDTQYF

size: .
J: TRBJ1-2
V: TRBV4-1
D: .
DNA: TGCGCCAGCAGCCAAGATCCGGGGCGCGGCTACACCTTC
CDR3: CASSQDPGRGYTF

size: .
J: TRBJ1-2
V: TRBV6-1
D: TRBD1
DNA: TGTGCCAGCAGGATACAGGGGACAAACTATGGCTACACCTTC
CDR3: CASRIQGTNYGYTF

size: few
J: TRBJ2-7
V: TRBV12-3/TRBV12-4
D: .
DNA: TGTGCCAGCAGCTCAGGGGGGAGGACCTACGAGCAGTACTTC
CDR3: CASSSGGRTYEQYF

size: few
J: TRBJ2-4
V: TRBV7-2
D: .
DNA: TGTGCCAGCAGCTTACCATCTAGCTCCAAAAACATTCAGTACTTC
CDR3: CASSLPSSSKNIQYF

size: .
J: TRBJ2-1
V: TRBV6-5
D: TRBD1
DNA: TGTGCCAGCAGGATGGACAGGGGTACGAACAATGAGCAGTTCTTC
CDR3: CASRMDRGTNNEQFF

size: few
J: TRBJ1-4
V: TRBV5-1
D: TRBD1
DNA: TGCGCCAGCAGCTGGGGGGACAGGGGTGATGAAAAACTGTTTTTT
CDR3: CASSWGDRGDEKLFF

size: few
J: TRBJ2-7
V: TRBV9
D: .
DNA: TGTGCCAGCAGCGTAGGGTCCAGGGTCTACGAGCAGTACTTC
CDR3: CASSVGSRVYEQYF

size: .
J: TRBJ1-4
V: TRBV6-5
D: TRBD1
DNA: TGTGCCAGCAGCGATCCGGGACAGGGAAATGAAAAACTGTTTTTT
CDR3: CASSDPGQGNEKLFF

size: .
J: TRBJ1-4
V: TRBV7-9
D: TRBD1
DNA: TGTGCCAGCAGCTCACTGGTACAGGGGGCGCTTGAAAAACTGTTTTTT
CDR3: CASSSLVQGALEKLFF

size: .
J: TRBJ1-5
V: TRBV28
D: TRBD1
DNA: TGTGCCAGCAGTGTTACAGGGGAAGGGGACCAGCCCCAGCATTTT
CDR3: CASSVTGEGDQPQHF

size: few
J: TRBJ2-7
V: TRBV20-1
D: .
DNA: TGCAGTGCTATGTTACGGGCCACCTACGAGCAGTACTTC
CDR3: CSAMLRATYEQYF

size: few
J: TRBJ2-1
V: TRBV11-2
D: .
DNA: TGTGCCAGCAGCTTAGACCTAGTGAGGTCTGAGCAGTTCTTC
CDR3: CASSLDLVRSEQFF

size: .
J: TRBJ1-2
V: TRBV6-1
D: .
DNA: TGTGCCAGCAGTGAGAGAACACTCTATGGCTACACCTTC
CDR3: CASSERTLYGYTF

size: few
J: TRBJ2-1
V: TRBV5-1
D: .
DNA: TGCGCCAGCAGCCTGGACTCAAAAACCTACAATGAGCAGTTCTTC
CDR3: CASSLDSKTYNEQFF

size: .
J: TRBJ2-7
V: TRBV4-1
D: .
DNA: TGCGCCATCAGCCAAGTGGACGGGACCTACGAGCAGTACTTC
CDR3: CAISQVDGTYEQYF

size: .
J: TRBJ2-7
V: TRBV11-2
D: TRBD1
DNA: TGTGCCAGCAGCGCGTACAGGGGGCGCACCTACGAGCAGTACTTC
CDR3: CASSAYRGRTYEQYF

size: few
J: TRBJ2-7
V: TRBV20-1
D: .
DNA: TGCAGTGCTCTTAAAACCTACGAGCAGTACTTC
CDR3: CSALKTYEQYF

size: few
J: TRBJ2-3
V: TRBV18
D: TRBD2
DNA: TGTGCCAGCTCACCTACAAGACTAGCGGGAGTGGATACGCAGTATTTT
CDR3: CASSPTRLAGVDTQYF

size: .
J: TRBJ1-5
V: TRBV3-1
D: .
DNA: TGTGCCAGCAGCCAAGACCTAATTGGGGGCAATCAGCCCCAGCATTTT
CDR3: CASSQDLIGGNQPQHF

size: few
J: TRBJ1-2
V: TRBV4-2
D: .
DNA: TGTGCCACCCTACCGGGGGAGGGTAACTATGGCTACACCTTC
CDR3: CATLPGEGNYGYTF

size: .
J: TRBJ2-5
V: TRBV2
D: TRBD2
DNA: TGTGCCAGCCAAGGGACTAGCGGGAACCAAGAGACCCAGTACTTC
CDR3: CASQGTSGNQETQYF

size: .
J: TRBJ1-1
V: TRBV13
D: .
DNA: TGTGCCAGCAGTCTTATTAGTGTTGAAGCTTTCTTT
CDR3: CASSLISVEAFF

size: .
J: TRBJ1-3
V: TRBV20-1
D: TRBD1
DNA: TGCAGTGCTAGAGGCGCCCGGGACAGGGGACCCCTCTCTGGAAACACCATATATTTT
CDR3: CSARGARDRGPLSGNTIYF

size: .
J: TRBJ2-4
V: TRBV5-1
D: .
DNA: TGCGCCAGCAGCTTTGGGGCTCTAGCCAAAAACATTCAGTACTTC
CDR3: CASSFGALAKNIQYF

size: .
J: TRBJ2-7
V: TRBV5-1
D: TRBD2
DNA: TGCGCCAGCAGCTTGAGGGAGCTAGCGGACCCCCTCTCCTACGAGCAGTACTTC
CDR3: CASSLRELADPLSYEQYF

size: .
J: TRBJ1-1
V: TRBV4-1
D: .
DNA: TGCGCCAGCAGCCAGTTATTCATTCCTAGACAGGCAGACACTGAAGCTTTCTTT
CDR3: CASSQLFIPRQADTEAFF

size: many
J: TRBJ2-1
V: TRBV7-9
D: .
DNA: TGTGCCAGCAGCTTCCTATTGACAGATTACAATGAGCAGTTCTTC
CDR3: CASSFLLTDYNEQFF

size: .
J: TRBJ2-5
V: TRBV5-1
D: TRBD1
DNA: TGCGCCAGCAGCTTGCTTACAGGGGTTGTGGGGGAGACCCAGTACTTC
CDR3: CASSLLTGVVGETQYF

size: few
J: TRBJ2-2
V: TRBV20-1
D: TRBD1
DNA: TGCAGTGCTACTACCGGGACAGGGATAGCCGGGGAGCTGTTTTTT
CDR3: CSATTGTGIAGELFF

size: .
J: TRBJ2-1
V: TRBV14
D: .
DNA: TGTGCCAGCAGCTACGCTTATTGGATGGGCAATGAGCAGTTCTTC
CDR3: CASSYAYWMGNEQFF

size: .
J: TRBJ2-7
V: TRBV27
D: TRBD2
DNA: TGTGCCAGCACGGGTAGCGGGAGGCACCCTTACAATGAGCAGTACTTC
CDR3: CASTGSGRHPYNEQYF

size: .
J: TRBJ2-3
V: TRBV6-6
D: .
DNA: TGTGCCAGCAGTAGGTGGGGGGAGAGAATAGATACGCAGTATTTT
CDR3: CASSRWGERIDTQYF

size: .
J: TRBJ2-3
V: TRBV28
D: .
DNA: TGTGCCAGCAGGCGAAAAGCGGAAGATACGCAGTATTTT
CDR3: CASRRKAEDTQYF

size: few
J: TRBJ1-2
V: TRBV2
D: TRBD1
DNA: TGTGCCAGCAGGGAACTGGACAGGGAAGGCTACACCTTC
CDR3: CASRELDREGYTF

size: .
J: TRBJ2-7
V: TRBV7-2
D: TRBD2
DNA: TGTGCCAGCAGCTTAGTAAGAGCGGGAGGCCCCTACGAGCAGTACTTC
CDR3: CASSLVRAGGPYEQYF

size: few
J: TRBJ2-3
V: TRBV10-3
D: .
DNA: TGTGCCATCAGGAGGGGAGAAAGCACAGATACGCAGTATTTT
CDR3: CAIRRGESTDTQYF